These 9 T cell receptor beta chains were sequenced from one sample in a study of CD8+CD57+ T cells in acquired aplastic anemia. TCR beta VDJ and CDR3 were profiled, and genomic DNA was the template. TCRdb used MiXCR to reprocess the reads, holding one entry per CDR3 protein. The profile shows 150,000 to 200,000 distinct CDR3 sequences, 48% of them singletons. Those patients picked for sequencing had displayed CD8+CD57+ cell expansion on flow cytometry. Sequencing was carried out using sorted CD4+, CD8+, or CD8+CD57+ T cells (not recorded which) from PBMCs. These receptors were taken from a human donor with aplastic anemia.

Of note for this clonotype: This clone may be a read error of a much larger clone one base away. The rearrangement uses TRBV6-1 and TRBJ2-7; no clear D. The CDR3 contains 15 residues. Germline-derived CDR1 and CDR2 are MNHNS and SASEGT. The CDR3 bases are TGTGCCAGCAGGCTCTACCGATCCCCCTACTACAAGCAGTACTTC. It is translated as CASRLYRSPYYKQYF.

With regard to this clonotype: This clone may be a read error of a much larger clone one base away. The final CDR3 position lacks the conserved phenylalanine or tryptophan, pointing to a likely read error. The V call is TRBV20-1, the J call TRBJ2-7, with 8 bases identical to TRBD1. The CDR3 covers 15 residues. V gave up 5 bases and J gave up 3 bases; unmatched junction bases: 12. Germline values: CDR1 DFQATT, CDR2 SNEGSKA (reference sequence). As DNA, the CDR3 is TGCAGTGCTCGCCTTTTACAGGGGGGTGACTACGAGCAGTACTCC. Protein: CSARLLQGGDYEQYS.

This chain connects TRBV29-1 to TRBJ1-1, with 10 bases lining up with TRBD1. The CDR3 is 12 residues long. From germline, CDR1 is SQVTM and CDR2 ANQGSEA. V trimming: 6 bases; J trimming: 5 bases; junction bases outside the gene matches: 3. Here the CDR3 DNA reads TGCAGCGTCCAGGACAGGGGGACTGAAGCTTTCTTT. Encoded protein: CSVQDRGTEAFF.

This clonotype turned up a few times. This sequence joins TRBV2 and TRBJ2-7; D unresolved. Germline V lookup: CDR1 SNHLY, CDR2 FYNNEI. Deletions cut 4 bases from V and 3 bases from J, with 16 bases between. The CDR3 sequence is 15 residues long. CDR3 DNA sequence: TGTGCCAGCAGTGCACTAAGGCAGTATTACTACGAGCAGTACTTC. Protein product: CASSALRQYYYEQYF.

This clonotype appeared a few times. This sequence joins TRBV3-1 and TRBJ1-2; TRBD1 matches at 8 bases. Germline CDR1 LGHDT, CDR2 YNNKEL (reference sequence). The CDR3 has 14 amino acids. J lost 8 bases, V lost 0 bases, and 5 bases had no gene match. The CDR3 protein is CASSQDDRGGGYTF. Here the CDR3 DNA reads TGTGCCAGCAGCCAAGATGACAGGGGCGGAGGCTACACCTTC.

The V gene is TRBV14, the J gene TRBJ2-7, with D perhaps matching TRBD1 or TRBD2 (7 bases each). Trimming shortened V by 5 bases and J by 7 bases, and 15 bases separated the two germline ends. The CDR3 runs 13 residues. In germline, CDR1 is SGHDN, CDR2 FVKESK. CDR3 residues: CASSGQAGGEQYF. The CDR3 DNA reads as TGTGCCAGCAGCGGACAGGCCGGGGGGGAGCAGTACTTC.

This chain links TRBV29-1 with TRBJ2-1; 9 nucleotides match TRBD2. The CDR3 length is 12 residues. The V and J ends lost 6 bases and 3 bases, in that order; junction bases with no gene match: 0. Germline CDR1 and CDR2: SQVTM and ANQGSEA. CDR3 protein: CSVTSGYNEQFF. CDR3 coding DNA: TGCAGCGTGACTAGCGGCTACAATGAGCAGTTCTTC.

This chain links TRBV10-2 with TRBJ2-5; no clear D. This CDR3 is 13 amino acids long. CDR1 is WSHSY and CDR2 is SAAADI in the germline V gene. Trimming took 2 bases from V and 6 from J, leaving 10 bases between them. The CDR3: CASSEVDVKTQYF. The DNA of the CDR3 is TGCGCCAGCAGTGAGGTAGATGTAAAGACCCAGTACTTC.

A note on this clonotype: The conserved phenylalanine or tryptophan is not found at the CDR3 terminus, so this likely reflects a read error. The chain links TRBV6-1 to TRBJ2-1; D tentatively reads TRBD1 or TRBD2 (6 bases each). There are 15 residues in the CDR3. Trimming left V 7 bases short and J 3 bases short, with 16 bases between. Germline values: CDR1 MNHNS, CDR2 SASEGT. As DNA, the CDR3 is TGTGCCAGCAACCGCCGGGGGCTAAGCTACAATGAGCAGTTCCTC. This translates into CASNRRGLSYNEQFL.